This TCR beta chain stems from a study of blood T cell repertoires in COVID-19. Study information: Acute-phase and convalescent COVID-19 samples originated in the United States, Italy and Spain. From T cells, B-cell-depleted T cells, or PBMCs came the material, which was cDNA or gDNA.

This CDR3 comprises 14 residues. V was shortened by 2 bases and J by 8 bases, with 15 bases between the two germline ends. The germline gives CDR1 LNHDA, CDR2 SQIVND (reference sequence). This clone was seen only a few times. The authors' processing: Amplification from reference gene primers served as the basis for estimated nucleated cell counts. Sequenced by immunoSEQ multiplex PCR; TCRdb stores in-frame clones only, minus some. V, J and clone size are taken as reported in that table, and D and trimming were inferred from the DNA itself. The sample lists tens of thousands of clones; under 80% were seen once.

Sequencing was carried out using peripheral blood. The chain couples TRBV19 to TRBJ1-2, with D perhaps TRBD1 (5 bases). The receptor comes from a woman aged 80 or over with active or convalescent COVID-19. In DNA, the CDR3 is TGTGCCAGTAGTATATTGGCGGGGGTGGACGGCTACACCTTC. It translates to CASSILAGVDGYTF. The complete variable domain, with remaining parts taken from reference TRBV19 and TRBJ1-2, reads DGGITQSPKYLFRKEGQNVTLSCEQNLNHDAMYWYRQDPGQGLRLIYYSQIVNDFQKGDIAEGYSVSREKKESFPLTVTSAQKNPTAFYLCASSILAGVDGYTFGSGTRLTVV.